Below, 13 T cell receptor beta chains from the same sample are listed, as sequenced in a study of response to subunit inactivated influenza vaccine. TCRdb re-derived calls from the RT-PCR reads in MiXCR, one entry per CDR3 protein. The repertoire holds roughly 570,000 distinct CDR3 sequences, with around 15% as singletons. The sequenced sample was PBMCs from blood, obtained about 13 days after vaccination. The receptors come from a man between 50 and 59 years old who received an inactivated influenza vaccine.

The CDR3 coding sequence is TGCAGTGCTAGATATCCCCTAGCGGGGTACAATGAGCAGTTCTTC. It yields the protein CSARYPLAGYNEQFF. The chain combines TRBV20-1 with TRBJ2-1; 9 positions agree with TRBD2. This CDR3 contains 15 residues. From germline, CDR1 is DFQATT and CDR2 SNEGSKA (reference sequence). J gave up 4 bases and V 2 bases, and 6 bases lay outside the gene matches.

The table lists this clonotype with a few counts. The chain employs TRBV28 and TRBJ2-5; a possible D gene is TRBD2 (5 bases). V lost 4 bases, J lost 5 bases, and 8 bases lay in between. CDR1 and CDR2 (germline): MDHEN, SYDVKM. CDR3 length equals 12 residues. In DNA, the CDR3 is TGTGCCAGCAGTTCGGGGTCTGAGACCCAGTACTTC. As protein: CASSSGSETQYF.

The chain carries TRBV6-2 or TRBV6-3 and TRBJ2-7, with D tentatively TRBD2 (7 bases). V lost 6 bases to trimming and J lost 5 bases, with 20 bases between them. This CDR3 has 15 amino acids. Per the germline V gene, CDR1 is MNHEY and CDR2 is SVGEGT. In nucleotides, the CDR3 is TGTGCCAGCAGCCCGGGGGGCAGCCACCTCCACGAGCAGTACTTC. It specifies CASSPGGSHLHEQYF.

Turning to this clonotype: The junction and the germline gene differ at one end; a read error may be behind it. The gene calls are TRBV12-3 or TRBV12-4 and TRBJ2-1; possibly TRBD1 for D (6 bases). CDR3 length: 14 amino acids. CDR3 coding DNA: TGTGGCAGCAGTCTTGCCCAGGGGCTAGCAGAGCAGTTCTTC. This sequence encodes CGSSLAQGLAEQFF.

This clonotype was observed at least ten times. The chain has TRBV4-1 and TRBJ1-4; possibly TRBD1 for D (6 bases). V lost 0 bases and J 8 bases, leaving 10 bases between the germline ends. The CDR3 runs 14 residues. In germline, CDR1 is MGHRA, CDR2 YSYEKL. The CDR3 here is CASSQEGAGEKLFF. The CDR3 DNA follows: TGCGCCAGCAGCCAAGAGGGGGCAGGCGAAAAACTGTTTTTT.

This clonotype appeared a few times. This chain joins TRBV20-1 and TRBJ2-2; the match to TRBD2 covers 8 bases. V shed 6 bases and J 3 bases; nucleotides not matched to a gene: 9. The CDR3 loop spans 15 amino acids. The germline V gene encodes CDR1 DFQATT and CDR2 SNEGSKA (reference sequence). As DNA, the CDR3 is TGCAGTGCGCCGGCGGGGGGATCACACACCGGGGAGCTGTTTTTT. It translates to CSAPAGGSHTGELFF.

This clonotype was observed at least ten times. The chain uses TRBV20-1 and TRBJ2-7; D possibly corresponds to TRBD2 (7 bases). This CDR3 comprises 15 residues. The V end lost 5 bases, the J end lost 0 bases, and 17 bases lay between the germline ends. Germline V gene sequence: CDR1 DFQATT, CDR2 SNEGSKA (reference sequence). The CDR3 sequence is CSAARGGAGSYEQYF. In nucleotides, the CDR3 is TGCAGTGCTGCCCGAGGGGGGGCAGGCTCCTACGAGCAGTACTTC.

The rearrangement uses TRBV6-5 and TRBJ1-2; D is unclear. V lost 2 bases, J lost 5 bases, and 21 bases lay in between. From germline, CDR1 is MNHEY and CDR2 SVGAGI. The CDR3 is made up of 17 amino acids. The chain's CDR3 is CASSYRGMEGGFYGYTF. The CDR3 DNA reads TGTGCCAGCAGTTACCGAGGCATGGAGGGAGGATTTTATGGCTACACCTTC.

The chain recombines TRBV20-1 with TRBJ2-5; D is tentatively TRBD1 or TRBD2 (5 bases each). Looked up from germline, CDR1 is DFQATT and CDR2 is SNEGSKA (reference sequence). V was pared by 2 bases and J by 4 bases, with 26 bases between. This CDR3 contains 18 residues. The CDR3 is CSARSDQGVGVVGETQYF. The DNA for the CDR3 is TGCAGTGCTAGAAGTGACCAGGGAGTAGGGGTAGTGGGAGAGACCCAGTACTTC.

This clonotype was counted a few times. The V call is TRBV15, the J call TRBJ2-3, with 8 bases matching TRBD1. With 3 bases clipped from V and 0 bases from J, the junction kept 17 bases outside the gene matches. The germline CDR1 and CDR2 sequences are LNHNV and YYDKDF (reference sequence). The CDR3 runs 20 residues. The CDR3 sequence is CATSSVPGTGFAASTDTQYF. The DNA of the CDR3 is TGTGCCACCAGCAGTGTCCCCGGGACAGGCTTCGCGGCCAGCACAGATACGCAGTATTTT. Using reference TRBV15 and TRBJ2-3 for the parts outside the CDR3, the full variable domain is DAMVIQNPRYQVTQFGKPVTLSCSQTLNHNVMYWYQQKSSQAPKLLFHYYDKDFNNEADTPDNFQSRRPNTSFCFLDIRSPGLGDTAMYLCATSSVPGTGFAASTDTQYFGPGTRLTVL.

J is TRBJ1-5 and V is TRBV2; D is possibly TRBD1 (5 bases). This CDR3 comprises 12 residues. V shed 9 bases and J shed 3 bases, with 9 bases lying between them. CDR1 is SNHLY, CDR2 FYNNEI, per germline. CDR3 protein: CASNRFNQPQHF. The CDR3 region has the DNA TGTGCCAGTAACAGGTTCAATCAGCCCCAGCATTTT. Supplemented by reference TRBV2 and TRBJ1-5, the full variable domain reads EPEVTQTPSHQVTQMGQEVILRCVPISNHLYFYWYRQILGQKVEFLVSFYNNEISEKSEIFDDQFSVERPDGSNFTLKIRSTKLEDSAMYFCASNRFNQPQHFGDGTRLSIL.

Ten or more counts support this clonotype. The genes are TRBV5-1 and TRBJ2-5; D unresolved. Trimming removed 0 bases at V and 2 bases at J, with 8 bases between. CDR3 size: 14 residues. Germline CDR1 reads SGHRS; CDR2 reads YFSETQ. CDR3 protein: CASSLGNVQETQYF. The DNA of the CDR3 is TGCGCCAGCAGCTTGGGAAACGTTCAAGAGACCCAGTACTTC.

This clonotype has only a few counts. The CDR3 DNA sequence: TGTGCCAGCAGTTACTTTTTCAGCAGCACTGAAGCTTTCTTT. This codes for CASSYFFSSTEAFF. The chain couples TRBV6-5 to TRBJ1-1, with no clear D. Trimming took 1 base from V and 4 from J, leaving 10 bases between them. This CDR3 has 14 amino acids. Germline V CDR1 and CDR2: MNHEY, SVGAGI.